This section outlines one T cell receptor (beta chain) sequence together with its context. Produced via immunoSEQ multiplex PCR; TCRdb's table is partial and in-frame only. The sample records some 87,000 clones, 95% to 98% being singletons. Germline V gene data show CDR1 as SGHNT and CDR2 as YYREEE (reference sequence). The trim removed 4 bases at V and 0 bases at J, leaving 2 bases unmatched. The CDR3 totals 15 residues. The sample originates from a study of technical replicates of blood from a few donors. This receptor was identified in a human donor in good health. The rearrangement links TRBV5-4 to TRBJ1-4; TRBD1 aligns across 8 bases. Sequencing was done on a sample of T cells isolated from PBMCs. The CDR3 DNA reads TGTGCCAGCAGCGAGGGACAGGCAACTAATGAAAAACTGTTTTTT. Protein sequence: CASSEGQATNEKLFF. The entire variable domain, with the rest obtained from reference TRBV5-4 and TRBJ1-4, is as follows: ETGVTQSPTHLIKTRGQQVTLRCSSQSGHNTVSWYQQALGQGPQFIFQYYREEENGRGNFPPRFSGLQFPNYSSELNVNALELDDSALYLCASSEGQATNEKLFFGSGTQLSVL.